The sequence of this T cell receptor beta chain was determined in a study of cytomegalovirus exposure and HLA in healthy donors. Whole-study results and caveats: In an earlier analysis, most TCR beta V segments were productive about 87% or about 30% of the time. Common viral pathogens seemed to be connected with several of the most significant clusters, according to a later analysis. It was only CMV serostatus that was available as immune exposure information.

The CDR3 sequence is 13 residues long. Per germline, CDR1 SEHNR and CDR2 FQNEAQ (reference sequence). With 3 bases removed from V and 6 bases from J, the gap between germline ends came to 11 bases. The PCR had 60 Vbeta and 13 Jbeta primers. Assay: immunoSEQ multiplex PCR; the TCRdb copy retains only in-frame clones and omits some. This sample carries roughly 150,000 clones, 70% to 85% of them seen once, and the ten largest clones take around 2%. Comments on this clone: As yet, its antigen is unknown.

The specimen was PBMCs. This sequence was found in a man aged 50 to 60 in good health and CMV-seropositive. This chain uses TRBV7-9 with TRBJ1-2; tentative D call: TRBD1 (6 bases). This CDR3 reads CASSLRGLNGYTF. The CDR3 coding sequence is TGTGCCAGCAGCTTGCGGGGGCTCAATGGCTACACCTTC.